Listed here are 26 T cell receptor beta chains from one sample, sequenced in a study of blood T cell repertoires in COVID-19. Using immunoSEQ multiplex PCR, the repertoire was profiled, and TCRdb retains in-frame clones only, with some absent. There are 130,000 to 150,000 clones in the sample; over 75% occur only once, and 5% lies in the top ten. Sample: peripheral blood. The receptors were gathered from a woman between 45 and 65 years old with acute or convalescent COVID-19.

This clone was recorded only once. This rearrangement joins TRBV5-1 to TRBJ1-6; a possible D gene is TRBD1 (5 bases). The CDR3 loop spans 16 amino acids. Per germline, CDR1 SGHRS and CDR2 YFSETQ. V gave up 0 bases and J gave up 8 bases, with 15 bases separating them. The CDR3 spells CASSLAQVAGDSPLHF. The CDR3 bases are TGCGCCAGCAGCTTGGCCCAGGTGGCGGGGGATTCACCCCTCCACTTT.

This clone was seen only a few times. The chain employs TRBV29-1 and TRBJ1-1, with TRBD1 identical over 7 bases. Per germline, CDR1 SQVTM and CDR2 ANQGSEA. This CDR3 contains 13 residues. V gave up 6 bases and J gave up 0 bases; unmatched junction bases: 4. DNA for the CDR3: TGCAGCGTCACAGGGGAGGTGAACACTGAAGCTTTCTTT. It encodes CSVTGEVNTEAFF.

This chain links TRBV5-1 with TRBJ2-1, with 9 nucleotides matching TRBD1. The CDR3 runs 16 residues. V lost 4 bases to trimming and J lost 6 bases; unmatched junction nucleotides: 11. Germline lookup yields CDR1 SGHRS and CDR2 YFSETQ. The CDR3 reads CASSLLGQGGPNEQFF. The CDR3 nucleotides read TGCGCCAGCAGCCTCCTGGGACAGGGCGGGCCCAATGAGCAGTTCTTC.

The chain links TRBV3-1 (or the pseudogene TRBV3-2) to TRBJ2-2, with TRBD2 as a possible D gene (6 bases). V lost 4 bases and J 7 bases, leaving 10 bases between the germline ends. This CDR3 spans 13 amino acids. Germline V gene sequence: CDR1 LGHDT, CDR2 YNNKEL (reference sequence). CDR3 loop: CASSLGGDGELFF. The CDR3 nucleotides are TGTGCCAGCAGCCTCGGGGGAGACGGGGAGCTGTTTTTT.

The rearrangement joins TRBV2 to TRBJ2-3, with TRBD2 matching over 9 bases. The V and J ends lost 3 bases and 2 bases, in that order; junction bases with no gene match: 15. The CDR3 is made up of 19 amino acids. The V gene's germline CDR1 is SNHLY and CDR2 FYNNEI. DNA of the CDR3: TGTGCCAGCAGTGAGGACCCCGGGACTAGCTTCTCTCTCACAGATACGCAGTATTTT. Its protein product is CASSEDPGTSFSLTDTQYF.

The chain links TRBV18 to TRBJ1-4; D may be TRBD1 (5 bases). V was shortened by 3 bases and J by 4 bases, with 9 bases between the two germline ends. The CDR3 length is 14 residues. CDR1 and CDR2 (germline): KGHSH, LQKENI. The CDR3 here is CASSPVGGNEKLFF. The CDR3 DNA is TGTGCCAGCTCACCCGTGGGGGGTAATGAAAAACTGTTTTTT.

This clone came up a few times. This chain joins TRBV13 and TRBJ2-5; possible D gene TRBD1, 6 bases. Trimming removed 6 bases from V and 5 bases from J, with 10 bases in between. The CDR3 is made up of 12 amino acids. CDR1 PRHDT and CDR2 FYEKMQ come from the germline V gene (reference sequence). CDR3 residues: CASSKTGETQYF. DNA for the CDR3: TGTGCCAGCAGTAAAACAGGGGAGACCCAGTACTTC.

This clone occurred many times. The chain is built from TRBV27 and TRBJ2-3, with D unresolved. The CDR3 length is 14 residues. V was cut by 5 bases and J by 0 bases, with 9 bases left in between. Germline V CDR1 and CDR2: MNHEY, SMNVEV (reference sequence). The CDR3 coding sequence is TGTGCCAGCAGTACCGACATAAGCACAGATACGCAGTATTTT. Encoded protein: CASSTDISTDTQYF.

This clone turned up a few times. The chain uses TRBV7-8 and TRBJ1-6; D uncertain. The germline gives CDR1 SGHVS, CDR2 FQNEAQ. The CDR3 extends over 11 amino acids. V dropped 2 bases and J dropped 9 bases, with 2 bases sitting between them. As DNA, the CDR3 is TGTGCCAGCAGCTTACGTTCACCCCTCCACTTT. Residues: CASSLRSPLHF.

This chain connects TRBV5-4 to TRBJ2-1, with 8 positions matching TRBD2. The V gene's germline CDR1 is SGHNT and CDR2 YYREEE (reference sequence). V lost 5 bases, J lost 4 bases, and 11 bases stayed unmatched. This CDR3 region has 16 residues. The DNA of the CDR3 is TGTGCCAGCAGTCCAATTCCGGGACTAGATTACAATGAGCAGTTCTTC. It encodes CASSPIPGLDYNEQFF.

A few counts support this clone. The V and J genes are TRBV7-9 and TRBJ1-1, with 7 bases fitting TRBD1. CDR1 is SEHNR, CDR2 FQNEAQ, per germline (reference sequence). The CDR3 contains 13 residues. J lost 4 bases, V lost 6 bases, and 5 bases had no gene match. The CDR3, as DNA: TGTGCCAGCAGTGAGGACAGGCGCACTGAAGCTTTCTTT. Translation gives CASSEDRRTEAFF. Variable domain in full (rest from reference TRBV7-9 and TRBJ1-1): DTGVSQNPRHKITKRGQNVTFRCDPISEHNRLYWYRQTLGQGPEFLTYFQNEAQLEKSRLLSDRFSAERPKGSFSTLEIQRTEQGDSAMYLCASSEDRRTEAFFGQGTRLTVV.

V is TRBV12-3 or TRBV12-4 and J is TRBJ1-1; D ambiguous. CDR3 length: 12 amino acids. V was trimmed by 6 bases and J by 8 bases, leaving 13 bases between them. This CDR3 reads CASRWVRGEAFF. The CDR3 nucleotides are TGTGCCAGCAGGTGGGTGCGGGGAGAAGCTTTCTTT.

This chain connects TRBV6-6 to TRBJ1-1, with TRBD1 matching 7 bases. With V trimmed by 2 bases and J by 3 bases, 6 bases remained unmatched. The CDR3 runs 15 residues. Looked up from germline, CDR1 is MNHNY and CDR2 is SVGAGI (reference sequence). The chain's CDR3 is CASSYLTGQDTEAFF. The CDR3 DNA is TGTGCCAGCAGTTACCTGACAGGGCAGGACACTGAAGCTTTCTTT.

The gene calls are TRBV27 and TRBJ2-7, with 8 nucleotides matching TRBD1. The trim removed 8 bases at V and 7 bases at J, leaving 13 bases unmatched. The CDR3 totals 14 residues. Germline values: CDR1 MNHEY, CDR2 SMNVEV (reference sequence). The CDR3 DNA sequence: TGTGCCAGCGGTAAGGGGACAGGAGGACTTGAGCAGTACTTC. This gives the protein CASGKGTGGLEQYF.

The chain combines TRBV6-5 with TRBJ1-2, with 7 bases aligning to TRBD1. V was clipped by 7 bases and J by 8 bases; unmatched bases: 7. CDR1 and CDR2 (germline): MNHEY, SVGAGI. The CDR3 extends over 12 amino acids. CDR3 sequence reads: CASKRTGRGYTF. The CDR3 nucleotides are TGTGCCAGCAAAAGGACAGGTCGCGGCTACACCTTC.

This chain connects TRBV12-3 or TRBV12-4 to TRBJ1-2; a possible D gene is TRBD1 (6 bases). The CDR3 is 13 amino acids. The V gene lost 6 bases and the J gene lost 2 bases, with 10 bases spanning the gap. CDR3 protein: CASSPDRNYGYTF. Here the CDR3 DNA reads TGTGCCAGCAGCCCGGACAGAAACTATGGCTACACCTTC.

This clone was counted only a few times. V usage is TRBV10-3 and J usage is TRBJ1-1, with TRBD1 matching over 9 bases. This CDR3 contains 16 residues. Germline CDR1 is ENHRY and CDR2 is SYGVKD. Trimming at V came to 2 bases and at J to 3 bases, leaving 7 bases not matched to a gene. The CDR3 DNA reads TGTGCCATCAGTGAGGAACCGGGACAGGGATACACTGAAGCTTTCTTT. Its translation is CAISEEPGQGYTEAFF.

The chain uses TRBV6-2 or TRBV6-3 and TRBJ2-5; possibly TRBD1 for D (6 bases). CDR1 MNHEY and CDR2 SVGEGT come from the germline V gene. V gave up 2 bases and J gave up 2 bases, with 9 bases separating them. The CDR3 spans 14 residues. The CDR3, as DNA: TGTGCCAGCAGTTACGGGGGCGTGCAAGAGACCCAGTACTTC. Translating gives CASSYGGVQETQYF.

The V gene is TRBV3-1 (or the pseudogene TRBV3-2), the J gene TRBJ2-1; possible D gene TRBD1, 5 bases. The V gene's germline CDR1 is LGHDT and CDR2 YNNKEL (reference sequence). The CDR3 has 15 residues. Trimming removed 0 bases at V and 8 bases at J, with 14 bases between. CDR3 loop: CASSQEARATDEQFF. The CDR3 DNA sequence: TGTGCCAGCAGCCAAGAAGCCAGGGCAACAGATGAGCAGTTCTTC.

This clone has just one count. V and J are TRBV5-4 and TRBJ2-7; 9 bases are shared with TRBD2. Germline CDR1 SGHNT, CDR2 YYREEE (reference sequence). V was pared by 2 bases and J by 7 bases, with 10 bases of the junction left unmatched. This CDR3 region has 15 residues. CDR3 residues: CASSLMLAGSEEQYF. CDR3 bases: TGTGCCAGCAGCTTAATGCTAGCGGGGAGCGAAGAGCAGTACTTC.

The chain recombines TRBV21-1 with TRBJ1-5; the DNA was not used to check the table's D call, TRBD1. TRBV21-1 is shown as a pseudogene. The CDR3 is 14 amino acids. DNA of the CDR3: TGTGCCAGCAGTAGCAGACAGGGTAATCAGCCCCAGCATTTT. Amino acids: CASSSRQGNQPQHF.

This rearrangement joins TRBV7-2 to TRBJ2-7; 7 nucleotides align to TRBD1. V gave up 5 bases and J gave up 1 base; unmatched junction bases: 5. Germline-derived CDR1 and CDR2 are SGHTA and FQGNSA. CDR3 length equals 14 residues. CDR3 loop: CASSTHRGSYEQYF. The CDR3 DNA reads TGTGCCAGCAGCACCCACAGGGGTTCCTACGAGCAGTACTTC.

The CDR3 DNA reads TGCGCCAGCAGCTTGTCCAGTAGCGGGGGGGCAAAAAACATTCAGTACTTC. Amino acids: CASSLSSSGGAKNIQYF. The chain uses TRBV5-1 and TRBJ2-4, with 11 nucleotides matching TRBD2. The germline V gene has CDR1 SGHRS and CDR2 YFSETQ. J lost 4 bases, V lost 1 base, and 7 bases had no gene match. There are 17 residues in the CDR3.

This clone came up a few times. The chain combines TRBV7-2 with TRBJ2-1; weak D call: TRBD2 (5 bases). This CDR3 is built from 14 residues. With 3 bases removed from V and 9 bases from J, the gap between germline ends came to 15 bases. Germline V CDR1 and CDR2: SGHTA, FQGNSA. The CDR3 loop is CASSFLITGGEQFF. The CDR3 DNA sequence: TGTGCCAGCAGCTTCTTGATAACTGGAGGTGAGCAGTTCTTC.

This clone was detected ten times or more. This chain links TRBV19 with TRBJ1-2; 10 bases are shared with TRBD1. Germline assignment: CDR1 LNHDA and CDR2 SQIVND (reference sequence). The V and J ends lost 0 bases and 7 bases, in that order; junction bases with no gene match: 14. The CDR3 is 18 amino acids. In nucleotides, the CDR3 is TGTGCCAGTAGTATAGATCTCTGGGCCGGGACAGGGGCCCGTGGCTACACCTTC. Translation: CASSIDLWAGTGARGYTF.

For the CDR3, the DNA is TGTGCCAGCAGCTTAGGGTGGCAGGATAATTCACCCCTCCACTTT. Its protein product is CASSLGWQDNSPLHF. The chain has TRBV7-6 and TRBJ1-6; D is ambiguous. Germline-derived CDR1 and CDR2 are SGHVS and FNYEAQ. The CDR3 is 15 amino acids. Trimming shortened V by 1 base and J by 5 bases, and 9 bases separated the two germline ends.